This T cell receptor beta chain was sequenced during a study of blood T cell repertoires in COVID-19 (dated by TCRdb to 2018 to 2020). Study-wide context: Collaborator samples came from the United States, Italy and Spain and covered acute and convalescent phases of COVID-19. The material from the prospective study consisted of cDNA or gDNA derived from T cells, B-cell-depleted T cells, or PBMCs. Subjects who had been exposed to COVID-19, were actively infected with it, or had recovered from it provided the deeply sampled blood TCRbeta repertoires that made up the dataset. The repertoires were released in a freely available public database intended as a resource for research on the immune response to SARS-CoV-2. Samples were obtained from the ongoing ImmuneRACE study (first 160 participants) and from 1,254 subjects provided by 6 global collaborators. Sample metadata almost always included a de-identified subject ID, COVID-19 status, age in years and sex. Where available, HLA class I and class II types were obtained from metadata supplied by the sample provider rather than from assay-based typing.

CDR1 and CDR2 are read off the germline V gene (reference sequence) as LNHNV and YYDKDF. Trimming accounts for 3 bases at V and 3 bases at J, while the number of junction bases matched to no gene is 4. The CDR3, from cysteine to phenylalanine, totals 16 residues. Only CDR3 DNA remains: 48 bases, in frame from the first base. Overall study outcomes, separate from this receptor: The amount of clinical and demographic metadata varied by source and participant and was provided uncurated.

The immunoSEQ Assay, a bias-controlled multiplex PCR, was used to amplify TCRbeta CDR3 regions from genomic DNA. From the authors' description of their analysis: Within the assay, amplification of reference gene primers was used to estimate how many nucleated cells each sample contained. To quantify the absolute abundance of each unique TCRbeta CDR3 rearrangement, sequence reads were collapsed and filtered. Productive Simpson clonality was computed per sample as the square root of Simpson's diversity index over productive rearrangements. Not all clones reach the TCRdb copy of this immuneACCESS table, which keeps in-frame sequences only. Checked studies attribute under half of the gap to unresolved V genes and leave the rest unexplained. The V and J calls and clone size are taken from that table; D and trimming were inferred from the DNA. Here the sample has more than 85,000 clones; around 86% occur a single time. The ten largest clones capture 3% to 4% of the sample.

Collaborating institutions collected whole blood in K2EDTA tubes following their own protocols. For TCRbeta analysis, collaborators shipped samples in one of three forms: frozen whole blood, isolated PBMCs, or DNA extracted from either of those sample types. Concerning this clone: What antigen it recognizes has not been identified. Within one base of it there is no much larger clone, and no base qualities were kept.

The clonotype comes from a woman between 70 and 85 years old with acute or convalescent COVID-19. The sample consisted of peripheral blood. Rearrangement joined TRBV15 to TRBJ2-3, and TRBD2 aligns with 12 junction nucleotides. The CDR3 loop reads CATSSGLAGKTDTQYF. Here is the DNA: TGTGCCACCAGCAGTGGACTAGCGGGGAAGACAGATACGCAGTATTTT.